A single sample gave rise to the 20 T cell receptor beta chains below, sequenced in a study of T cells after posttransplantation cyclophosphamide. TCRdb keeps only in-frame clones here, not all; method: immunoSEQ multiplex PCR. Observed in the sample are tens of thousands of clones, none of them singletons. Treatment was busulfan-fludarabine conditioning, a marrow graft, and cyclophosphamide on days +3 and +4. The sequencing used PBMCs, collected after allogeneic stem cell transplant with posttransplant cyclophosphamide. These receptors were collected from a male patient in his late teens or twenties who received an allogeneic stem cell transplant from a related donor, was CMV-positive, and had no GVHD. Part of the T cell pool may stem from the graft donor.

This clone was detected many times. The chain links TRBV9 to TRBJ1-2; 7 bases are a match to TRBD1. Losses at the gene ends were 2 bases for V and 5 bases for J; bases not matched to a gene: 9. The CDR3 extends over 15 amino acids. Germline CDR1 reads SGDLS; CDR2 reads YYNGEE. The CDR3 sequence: CASSVGRGGIYGYTF. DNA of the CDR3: TGTGCCAGCAGCGTCGGGAGAGGGGGCATTTATGGCTACACCTTC.

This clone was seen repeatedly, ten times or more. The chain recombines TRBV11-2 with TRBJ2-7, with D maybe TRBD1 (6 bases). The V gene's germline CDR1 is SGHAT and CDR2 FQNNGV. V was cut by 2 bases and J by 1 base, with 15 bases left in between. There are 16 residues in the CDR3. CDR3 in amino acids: CASSLTQGLISYEQYF. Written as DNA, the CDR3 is TGTGCCAGCAGCTTAACTCAGGGGCTTATATCCTACGAGCAGTACTTC.

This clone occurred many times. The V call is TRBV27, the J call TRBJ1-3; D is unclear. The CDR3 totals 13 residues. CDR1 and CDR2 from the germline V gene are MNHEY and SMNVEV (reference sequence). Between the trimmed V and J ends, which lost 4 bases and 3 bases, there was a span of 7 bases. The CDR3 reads CASSSSSGNTIYF. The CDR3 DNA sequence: TGTGCCAGCAGTTCATCGAGTGGAAACACCATATATTTT.

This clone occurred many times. CDR3 DNA: TGTGCCAGCTCACCACTTCACAGGGTGACTTCCTACGAGCAGTACTTC. Translating gives CASSPLHRVTSYEQYF. This chain joins TRBV18 and TRBJ2-7; D may be TRBD1 (6 bases). There are 16 residues in the CDR3. The germline V and J ends were trimmed by 1 base and 1 base, with 14 bases remaining between them. The germline CDR1 and CDR2 sequences are KGHSH and LQKENI.

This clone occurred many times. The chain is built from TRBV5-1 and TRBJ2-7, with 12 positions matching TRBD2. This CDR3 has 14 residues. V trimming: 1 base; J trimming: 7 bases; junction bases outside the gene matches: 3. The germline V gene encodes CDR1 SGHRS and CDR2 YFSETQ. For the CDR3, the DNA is TGCGCCAGCAGCTTGAGACTAGCGGGAGAAGAGCAGTACTTC. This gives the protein CASSLRLAGEEQYF.

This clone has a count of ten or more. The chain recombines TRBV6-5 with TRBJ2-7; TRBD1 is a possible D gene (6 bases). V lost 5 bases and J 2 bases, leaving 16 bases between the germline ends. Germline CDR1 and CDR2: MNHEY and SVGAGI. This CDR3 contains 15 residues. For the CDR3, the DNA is TGTGCCAGCAGTACAAAACAGGGTTGGGCCTACGAGCAGTACTTC. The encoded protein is CASSTKQGWAYEQYF.

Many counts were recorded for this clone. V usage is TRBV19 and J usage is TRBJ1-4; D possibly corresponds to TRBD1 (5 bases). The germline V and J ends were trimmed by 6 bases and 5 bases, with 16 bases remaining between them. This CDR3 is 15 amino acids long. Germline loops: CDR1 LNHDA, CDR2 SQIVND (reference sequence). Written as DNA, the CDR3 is TGTGCCAGTAGCCGTCCGGGCAGGGCAAATGAAAAACTGTTTTTT. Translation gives CASSRPGRANEKLFF.

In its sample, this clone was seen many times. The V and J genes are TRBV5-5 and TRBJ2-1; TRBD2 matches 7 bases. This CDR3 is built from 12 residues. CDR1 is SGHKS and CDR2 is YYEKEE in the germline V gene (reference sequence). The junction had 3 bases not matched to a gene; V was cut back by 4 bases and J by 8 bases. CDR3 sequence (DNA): TGTGCCAGCAGCCTGACTAGCTATGAGCAGTTCTTC. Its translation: CASSLTSYEQFF.

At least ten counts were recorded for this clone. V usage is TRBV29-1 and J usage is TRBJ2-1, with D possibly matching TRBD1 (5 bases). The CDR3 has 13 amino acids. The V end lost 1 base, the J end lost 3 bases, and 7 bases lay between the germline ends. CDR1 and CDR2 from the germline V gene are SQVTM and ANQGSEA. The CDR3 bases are TGCAGCGTTGAAGGGGGCATCTACAATGAGCAGTTCTTC. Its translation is CSVEGGIYNEQFF.

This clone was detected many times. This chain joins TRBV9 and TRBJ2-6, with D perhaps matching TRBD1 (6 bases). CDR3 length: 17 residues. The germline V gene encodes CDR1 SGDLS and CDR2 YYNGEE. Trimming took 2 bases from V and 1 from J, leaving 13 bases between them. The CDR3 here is CASSVRRRGSGANVLTF. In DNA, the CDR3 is TGTGCCAGCAGCGTCAGACGTAGGGGGTCTGGGGCCAACGTCCTGACTTTC. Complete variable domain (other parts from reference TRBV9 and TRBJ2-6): DSGVTQTPKHLITATGQRVTLRCSPRSGDLSVYWYQQSLDQGLQFLIQYYNGEERAKGNILERFSAQQFPDLHSELNLSSLELGDSALYFCASSVRRRGSGANVLTFGAGSRLTVL.

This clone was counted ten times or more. This chain's CDR3 is CASSPHTGEQFF. The CDR3 nucleotides are TGTGCCAGCAGCCCCCATACGGGTGAGCAGTTCTTC. This chain connects TRBV7-3 to TRBJ2-1; no definite D call. Looked up from germline, CDR1 is SGHTA and CDR2 is FQGTGA. Trimming left V 5 bases short and J 9 bases short, with 11 bases between. This CDR3 is built from 12 residues.

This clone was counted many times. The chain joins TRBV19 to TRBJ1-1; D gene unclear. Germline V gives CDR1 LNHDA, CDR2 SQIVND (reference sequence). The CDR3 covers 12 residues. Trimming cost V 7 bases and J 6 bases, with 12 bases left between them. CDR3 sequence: CASKRRESEAFF. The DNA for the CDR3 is TGTGCCAGTAAGAGGAGGGAGTCTGAAGCTTTCTTT.

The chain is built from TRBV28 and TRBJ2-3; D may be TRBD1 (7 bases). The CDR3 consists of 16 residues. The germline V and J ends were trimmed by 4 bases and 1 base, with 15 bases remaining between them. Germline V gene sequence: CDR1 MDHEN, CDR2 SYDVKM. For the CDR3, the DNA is TGTGCCAGCAGTTCTCACAGGGGACTTGGCACAGATACGCAGTATTTT. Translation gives CASSSHRGLGTDTQYF. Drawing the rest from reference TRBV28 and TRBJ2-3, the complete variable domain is DVKVTQSSRYLVKRTGEKVFLECVQDMDHENMFWYRQDPGLGLRLIYFSYDVKMKEKGDIPEGYSVSREKKERFSLILESASTNQTSMYLCASSSHRGLGTDTQYFGPGTRLTVL.

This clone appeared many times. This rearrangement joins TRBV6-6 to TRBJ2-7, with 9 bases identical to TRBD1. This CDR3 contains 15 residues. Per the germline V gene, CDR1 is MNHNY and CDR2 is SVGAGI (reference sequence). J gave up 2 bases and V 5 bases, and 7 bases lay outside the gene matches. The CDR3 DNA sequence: TGTGCCAGCAGTAAAACAGGGGGCCCGACCTACGAGCAGTACTTC. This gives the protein CASSKTGGPTYEQYF.

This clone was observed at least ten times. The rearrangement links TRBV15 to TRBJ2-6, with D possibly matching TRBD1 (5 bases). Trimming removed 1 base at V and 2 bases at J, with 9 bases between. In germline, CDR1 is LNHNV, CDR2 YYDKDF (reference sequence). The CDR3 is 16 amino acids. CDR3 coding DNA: TGTGCCACCAGCAGAGGCCTCAGGGCTGGGGCCAACGTCCTGACTTTC. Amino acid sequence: CATSRGLRAGANVLTF. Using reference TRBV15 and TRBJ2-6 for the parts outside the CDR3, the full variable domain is DAMVIQNPRYQVTQFGKPVTLSCSQTLNHNVMYWYQQKSSQAPKLLFHYYDKDFNNEADTPDNFQSRRPNTSFCFLDIRSPGLGDTAMYLCATSRGLRAGANVLTFGAGSRLTVL.

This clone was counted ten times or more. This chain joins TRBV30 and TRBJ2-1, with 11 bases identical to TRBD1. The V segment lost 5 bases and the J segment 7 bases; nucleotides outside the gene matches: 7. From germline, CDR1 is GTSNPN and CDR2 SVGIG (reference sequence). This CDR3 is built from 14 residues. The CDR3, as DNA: TGTGCCTGGGTGGACAGGGGGCTTCCTAATGAGCAGTTCTTC. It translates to CAWVDRGLPNEQFF.

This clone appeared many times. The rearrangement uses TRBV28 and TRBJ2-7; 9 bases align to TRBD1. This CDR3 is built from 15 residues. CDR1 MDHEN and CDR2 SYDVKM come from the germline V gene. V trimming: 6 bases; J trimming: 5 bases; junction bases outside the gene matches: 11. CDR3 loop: CASRQTGTGLHEQYF. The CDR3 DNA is TGTGCCAGCAGGCAGACCGGGACAGGGCTGCACGAGCAGTACTTC.

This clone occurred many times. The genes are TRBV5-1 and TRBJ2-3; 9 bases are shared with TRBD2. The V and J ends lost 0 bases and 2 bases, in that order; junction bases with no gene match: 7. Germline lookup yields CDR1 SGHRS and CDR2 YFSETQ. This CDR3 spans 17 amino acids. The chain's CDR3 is CASSLGVAGGPTDTQYF. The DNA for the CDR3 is TGCGCCAGCAGCTTGGGTGTGGCGGGAGGGCCCACAGATACGCAGTATTTT.

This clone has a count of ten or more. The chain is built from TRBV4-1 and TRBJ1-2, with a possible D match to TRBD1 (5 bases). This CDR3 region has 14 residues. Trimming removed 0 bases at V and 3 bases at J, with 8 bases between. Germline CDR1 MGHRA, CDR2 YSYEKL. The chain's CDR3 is CASSQERGYYGYTF. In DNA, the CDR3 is TGCGCCAGCAGCCAAGAGCGGGGGTACTATGGCTACACCTTC.

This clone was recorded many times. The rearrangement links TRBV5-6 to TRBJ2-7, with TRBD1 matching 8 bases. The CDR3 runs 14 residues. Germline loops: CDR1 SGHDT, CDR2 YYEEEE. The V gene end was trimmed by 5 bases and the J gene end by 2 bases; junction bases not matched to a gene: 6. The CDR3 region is CASRMQGAAYEQYF. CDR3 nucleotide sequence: TGTGCCAGCAGGATGCAGGGGGCGGCCTACGAGCAGTACTTC. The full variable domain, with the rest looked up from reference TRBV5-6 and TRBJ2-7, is DAGVTQSPTHLIKTRGQQVTLRCSPKSGHDTVSWYQQALGQGPQFIFQYYEEEERQRGNFPDRFSGHQFPNYSSELNVNALLLGDSALYLCASRMQGAAYEQYFGPGTRLTVT.